The sequence of this TCR beta chain was determined in a study of tumor-infiltrating lymphocytes in primary liver carcinoma. Study summary: Subjects consisted of male and female patients aged 30 to 69 years. Lesions, classed as T1-T3 N0M0, spanned 4.2 to 10 cm across. Sequencing of the samples generated roughly 3.65 to 7.13 million productive TCRbeta reads, with similar yields across tissue types.

Notes on the study in general: Tumor region pairs showed greater overlap than either tumor-adjacent or tumor-blood pairs did.

Unsorted bulk tissue (about 18-32 mg) underwent RNA and DNA co-extraction. Per the germline V gene, CDR1 is SGHAT and CDR2 is FQDESV (reference sequence). The CDR3 runs 17 residues. Of note for this clonotype: What it recognizes is unknown. Relative to the germline gene, one junction end is altered; a read error may explain this.

TCR beta cDNA came from about 450 ng total RNA, primed with a constant-region primer. Slightly modified ARM-PCR served as the procedure for the TCR beta libraries. These libraries came from three rounds of nested multiplex PCR. Forward primers for TRBV1-TRBV30 and a C-beta reverse primer served the first two PCR rounds, at around 11 cycles each. A single record per CDR3 protein comes from TCRdb applying MiXCR to the multiplex PCR reads. The data contain some 95,000 distinct CDR3 sequences, about 73% of them singletons. The rearrangement uses TRBV11-1 and TRBJ2-1; 14 nucleotides line up with TRBD2. Source material: tumor-adjacent normal liver tissue. The receptor comes from a man between 40 and 49 years old with primary liver carcinoma and hepatitis B virus infection. The CDR3 DNA reads as TGTACCTGCAGCCTGGGACTAGCGGGAGAAGTTGACAATGAGCAGTTCTTT. Protein: CTCSLGLAGEVDNEQFF.